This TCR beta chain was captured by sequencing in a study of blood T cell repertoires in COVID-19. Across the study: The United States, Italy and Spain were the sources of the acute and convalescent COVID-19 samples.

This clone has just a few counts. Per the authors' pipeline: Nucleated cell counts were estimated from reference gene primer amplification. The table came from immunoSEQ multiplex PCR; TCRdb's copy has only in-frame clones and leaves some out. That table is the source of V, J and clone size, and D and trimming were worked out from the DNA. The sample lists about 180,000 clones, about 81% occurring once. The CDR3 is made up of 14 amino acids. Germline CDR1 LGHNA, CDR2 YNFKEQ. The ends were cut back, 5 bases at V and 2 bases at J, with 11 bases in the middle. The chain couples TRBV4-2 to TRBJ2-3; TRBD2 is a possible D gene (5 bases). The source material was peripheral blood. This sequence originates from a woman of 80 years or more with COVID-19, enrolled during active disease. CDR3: CASSVGGPTDTQYF. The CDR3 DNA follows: TGTGCCAGCAGCGTCGGCGGGCCCACAGATACGCAGTATTTT.